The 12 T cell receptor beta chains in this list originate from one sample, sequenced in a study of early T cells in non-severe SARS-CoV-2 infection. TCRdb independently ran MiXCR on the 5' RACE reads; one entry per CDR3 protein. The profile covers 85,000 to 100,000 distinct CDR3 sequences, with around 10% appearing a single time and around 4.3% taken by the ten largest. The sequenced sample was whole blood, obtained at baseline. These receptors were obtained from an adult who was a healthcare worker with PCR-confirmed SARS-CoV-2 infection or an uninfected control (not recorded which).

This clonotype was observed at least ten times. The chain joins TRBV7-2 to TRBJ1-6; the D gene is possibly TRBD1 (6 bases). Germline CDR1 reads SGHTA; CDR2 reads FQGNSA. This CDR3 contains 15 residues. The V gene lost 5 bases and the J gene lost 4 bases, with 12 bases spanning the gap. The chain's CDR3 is CASSQRTAYNSPLHF. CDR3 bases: TGTGCCAGCAGCCAAAGGACAGCTTATAATTCACCCCTCCACTTT.

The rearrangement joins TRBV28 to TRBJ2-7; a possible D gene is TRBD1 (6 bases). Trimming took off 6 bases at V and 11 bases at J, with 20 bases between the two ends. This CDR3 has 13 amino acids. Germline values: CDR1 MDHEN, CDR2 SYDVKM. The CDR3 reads CASSVRRDKNKYF. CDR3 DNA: TGTGCCAGCAGCGTACGCCGGGACAAAAATAAGTACTTC.

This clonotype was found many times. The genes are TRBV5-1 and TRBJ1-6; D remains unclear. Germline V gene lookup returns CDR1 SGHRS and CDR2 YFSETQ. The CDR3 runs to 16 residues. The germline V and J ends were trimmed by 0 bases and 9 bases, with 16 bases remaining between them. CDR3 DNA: TGCGCCAGCAGCTTGGAGGCGGCACTGACAATTTCACCCCTCCACTTT. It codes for CASSLEAALTISPLHF.

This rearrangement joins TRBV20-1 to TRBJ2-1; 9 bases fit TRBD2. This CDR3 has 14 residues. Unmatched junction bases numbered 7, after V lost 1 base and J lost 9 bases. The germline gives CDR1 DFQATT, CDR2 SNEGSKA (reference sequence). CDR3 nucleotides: TGCAGTGCTAGAGCTGATAGCGGGAGCGGTGAGCAGTTCTTC. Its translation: CSARADSGSGEQFF.

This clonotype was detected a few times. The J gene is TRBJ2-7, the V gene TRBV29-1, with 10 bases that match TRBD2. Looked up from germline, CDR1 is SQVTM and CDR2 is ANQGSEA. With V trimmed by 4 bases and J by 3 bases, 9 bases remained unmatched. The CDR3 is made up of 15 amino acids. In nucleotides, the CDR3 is TGCAGCGTTGCCGGAGTACTAGCGGGGAACTACGAGCAGTACTTC. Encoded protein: CSVAGVLAGNYEQYF.

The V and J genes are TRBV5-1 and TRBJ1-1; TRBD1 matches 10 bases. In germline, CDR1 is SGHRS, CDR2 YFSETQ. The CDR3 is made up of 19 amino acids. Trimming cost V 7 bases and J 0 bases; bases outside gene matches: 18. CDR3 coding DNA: TGCGCCAGCCGCGCCGCGACAGGGGGCCCGACGTGGATGAACACTGAAGCTTTCTTT. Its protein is CASRAATGGPTWMNTEAFF.

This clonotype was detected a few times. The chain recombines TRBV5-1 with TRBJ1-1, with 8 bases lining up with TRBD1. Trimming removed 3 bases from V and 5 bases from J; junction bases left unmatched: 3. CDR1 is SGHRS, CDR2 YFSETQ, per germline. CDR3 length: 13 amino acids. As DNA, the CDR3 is TGCGCCAGCAGCTGGACAGGGTATACTGAAGCTTTCTTT. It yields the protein CASSWTGYTEAFF.

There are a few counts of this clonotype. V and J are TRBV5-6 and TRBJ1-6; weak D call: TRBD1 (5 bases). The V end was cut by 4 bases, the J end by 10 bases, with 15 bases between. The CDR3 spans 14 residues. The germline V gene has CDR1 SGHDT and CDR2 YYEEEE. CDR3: CASSPLQGESPLHF. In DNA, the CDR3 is TGTGCCAGCAGCCCCCTCCAGGGCGAGTCACCCCTCCACTTT.

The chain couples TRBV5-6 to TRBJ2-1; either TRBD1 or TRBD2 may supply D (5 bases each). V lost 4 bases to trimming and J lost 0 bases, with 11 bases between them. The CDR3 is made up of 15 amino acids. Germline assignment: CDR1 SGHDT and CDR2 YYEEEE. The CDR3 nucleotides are TGTGCCAGCAGCCCGGGGCCGATCTCCTACAATGAGCAGTTCTTC. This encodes CASSPGPISYNEQFF.

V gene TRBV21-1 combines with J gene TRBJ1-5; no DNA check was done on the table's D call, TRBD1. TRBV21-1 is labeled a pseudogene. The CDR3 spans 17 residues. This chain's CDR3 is CASSKVTPGSKDQPQHF. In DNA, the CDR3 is TGTGCCAGCAGCAAAGTTACCCCCGGGAGCAAGGACCAGCCCCAGCATTTT.

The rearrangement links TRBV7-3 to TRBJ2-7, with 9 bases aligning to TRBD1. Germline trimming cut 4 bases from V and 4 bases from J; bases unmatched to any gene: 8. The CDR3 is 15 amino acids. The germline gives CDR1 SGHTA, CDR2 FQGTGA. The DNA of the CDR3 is TGTGCCAGCAGCTCCGGGACAGGGTCTTTTTACGAGCAGTACTTC. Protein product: CASSSGTGSFYEQYF.

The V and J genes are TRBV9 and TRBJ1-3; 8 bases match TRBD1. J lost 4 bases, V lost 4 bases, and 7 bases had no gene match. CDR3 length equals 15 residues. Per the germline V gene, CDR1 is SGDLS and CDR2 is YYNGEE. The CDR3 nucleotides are TGTGCCAGCAGCCCAACCGGGACAGGAGGAAACACCATATATTTT. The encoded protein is CASSPTGTGGNTIYF.